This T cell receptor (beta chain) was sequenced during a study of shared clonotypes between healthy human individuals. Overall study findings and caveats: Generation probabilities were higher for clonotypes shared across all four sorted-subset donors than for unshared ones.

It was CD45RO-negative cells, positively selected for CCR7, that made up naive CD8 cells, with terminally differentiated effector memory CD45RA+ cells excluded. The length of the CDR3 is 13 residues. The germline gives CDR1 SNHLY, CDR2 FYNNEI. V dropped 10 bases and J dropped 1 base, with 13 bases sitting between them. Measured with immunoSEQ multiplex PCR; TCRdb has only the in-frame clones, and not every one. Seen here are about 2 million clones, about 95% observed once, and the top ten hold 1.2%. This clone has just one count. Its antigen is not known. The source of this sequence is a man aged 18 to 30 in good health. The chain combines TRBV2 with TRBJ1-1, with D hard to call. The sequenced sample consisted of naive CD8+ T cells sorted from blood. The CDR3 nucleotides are TGTGCCACCCCGCTTCCGGAGAACACTGAAGCTTTCTTT. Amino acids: CATPLPENTEAFF.